This T cell receptor (beta chain) came from a study of cytomegalovirus exposure and HLA in healthy donors. Between the trimmed V and J ends, which lost 3 bases and 0 bases, there was a span of 10 bases. The V gene's germline CDR1 is SGDLS and CDR2 YYNGEE. CDR3 length: 15 amino acids. Primers for the PCR totalled 60 Vbeta and 13 Jbeta. Some clones are missing from TCRdb's copy, which holds only in-frame ones; the method was immunoSEQ multiplex PCR. Its table records about 32,000 clones. This clonotype was obtained from a female donor in good health and CMV-seronegative. This rearrangement joins TRBV9 to TRBJ1-3, with D uncertain. The sequenced sample was PBMCs. The chain's CDR3 is CASSANPSSGNTIYF. CDR3 nucleotide sequence: TGTGCCAGCAGCGCCAACCCGAGCTCTGGAAACACCATATATTTT.